These 14 T cell receptor beta chains originate from one sample sequenced in a study of control samples from healthy donors and cancer patients. Clones were read by immunoSEQ multiplex PCR, and TCRdb kept only the in-frame ones, dropping some. The sample has some 150,000 clones; around 94% are singletons. The sample was PBMCs. These receptors were taken from a man in his sixties with colorectal cancer.

This clone was observed once. The V gene is TRBV11-2, the J gene TRBJ2-1; maybe TRBD2 (7 bases). The CDR3 consists of 15 residues. Per germline, CDR1 SGHAT and CDR2 FQNNGV. V gave up 5 bases and J gave up 4 bases, with 15 bases separating them. CDR3 residues: CASSQLRGGYNEQFF. The CDR3 DNA sequence: TGTGCCAGCAGCCAGTTGAGGGGGGGGTACAATGAGCAGTTCTTC.

The V and J genes are TRBV18 and TRBJ2-7; 10 bases align to TRBD2. Trimming took 1 base from V and 4 from J; bases not matched to a gene: 4. The CDR3 consists of 15 residues. Germline V CDR1 and CDR2: KGHSH, LQKENI. The CDR3: CASSPQSGGGYEQYF. The CDR3, as DNA: TGTGCCAGCTCACCACAGAGCGGGGGGGGTTACGAGCAGTACTTC.

The chain couples TRBV6-2 or TRBV6-3 to TRBJ1-2; D is undetermined. V was clipped by 5 bases and J by 1 base, with 5 bases between them. Germline lookup yields CDR1 MNHEY and CDR2 SVGEGT. The CDR3 extends over 12 amino acids. The CDR3 coding sequence is TGTGCCAGCAGTCAGTATAACTATGGCTACACCTTC. It encodes CASSQYNYGYTF.

J is TRBJ1-3 and V is TRBV3-1 (or the pseudogene TRBV3-2); D gene uncertain. Trimming pared 6 bases from V and 8 bases from J, leaving 14 bases between. The germline CDR1 and CDR2 sequences are LGHDT and YNNKEL (reference sequence). CDR3 size: 13 residues. CDR3 sequence (DNA): TGTGCCAGCAGGCTTTGGCAGGAGGACACCATATATTTT. Residues: CASRLWQEDTIYF.

The chain uses TRBV21-1 and TRBJ1-2; the D call TRBD1 from the table was never checked on the DNA. TRBV21-1 is designated a pseudogene. The CDR3 has 18 residues. CDR3 DNA: TGTGCCAGCGTACAGTCCGGGACAGAAAACCGATCTAACTATGGCTACACCTTC. As protein: CASVQSGTENRSNYGYTF.

This chain links TRBV9 with TRBJ2-2, with D possibly TRBD2 on 5 matching bases. This CDR3 is built from 15 residues. The V end was cut by 3 bases, the J end by 6 bases, with 15 bases between. Germline-derived CDR1 and CDR2 are SGDLS and YYNGEE. The CDR3 bases are TGTGCCAGCAGCGAGACATTTAGCGTGCCCGGGGAGCTGTTTTTT. Residues: CASSETFSVPGELFF. Combining the CDR3 with reference TRBV9 and TRBJ2-2 gives the whole variable domain DSGVTQTPKHLITATGQRVTLRCSPRSGDLSVYWYQQSLDQGLQFLIQYYNGEERAKGNILERFSAQQFPDLHSELNLSSLELGDSALYFCASSETFSVPGELFFGEGSRLTVL.

This chain joins TRBV3-1 (or the pseudogene TRBV3-2) and TRBJ1-2, with 7 bases matching TRBD1. The germline V gene encodes CDR1 LGHDT and CDR2 YNNKEL (reference sequence). V lost 1 base, J lost 4 bases, and 6 bases stayed unmatched. The CDR3 covers 15 residues. CDR3 in amino acids: CASSQVGQAIYGYTF. CDR3 nucleotide sequence: TGTGCCAGCAGCCAAGTTGGACAGGCGATCTATGGCTACACCTTC.

V usage is TRBV7-2 and J usage is TRBJ2-5; D is possibly TRBD2 (7 bases). Germline V gene data show CDR1 as SGHTA and CDR2 as FQGNSA. The CDR3 sequence is 15 residues long. With 1 base removed from V and 1 base from J, the gap between germline ends came to 10 bases. CDR3 loop: CASSLVGGLQETQYF. CDR3 nucleotides: TGTGCCAGCAGCTTAGTCGGGGGGCTCCAAGAGACCCAGTACTTC.

This clone was observed a single time. The J gene is TRBJ2-5, the V gene TRBV2; 7 bases line up with TRBD2. CDR1 and CDR2 (germline): SNHLY, FYNNEI. V dropped 6 bases and J dropped 5; count of bases not matched to a gene: 15. The CDR3 covers 16 residues. The CDR3 protein is CASSDGGSSGYETQYF. The CDR3 DNA sequence: TGTGCCAGCAGCGACGGGGGGAGTAGCGGGTACGAGACCCAGTACTTC.

The J gene is TRBJ2-1, the V gene TRBV7-2, with TRBD2 as a possible D gene (6 bases). The CDR3 length is 16 residues. Trimming stripped 4 bases from V and 10 bases from J, with 23 bases between. CDR1 SGHTA and CDR2 FQGNSA come from the germline V gene. CDR3 sequence (DNA): TGTGCCAGCAGCTCTTACTTGGGACTCTCAATTGGGGAGCAGTTCTTC. It is translated as CASSSYLGLSIGEQFF.

V usage is TRBV7-2 and J usage is TRBJ2-7; D may be TRBD1 (6 bases). Germline assignment: CDR1 SGHTA and CDR2 FQGNSA. The CDR3 runs to 14 residues. V lost 1 base and J lost 6, with 13 bases in between. CDR3 DNA sequence: TGTGCCAGCAGCTTAGACTGGACAGCCTCCGAGCAGTACTTC. Translated: CASSLDWTASEQYF.

The gene calls are TRBV28 and TRBJ2-7, with D possibly matching TRBD1 (6 bases). Trimming took off 5 bases at V and 5 bases at J, with 10 bases between the two ends. The germline gives CDR1 MDHEN, CDR2 SYDVKM. The CDR3 loop spans 12 amino acids. CDR3 sequence reads: CASSNRVHEQYF. CDR3 nucleotides: TGTGCCAGCAGTAACAGGGTCCACGAGCAGTACTTC.

The V call is TRBV30, the J call TRBJ1-1; TRBD1 is a possible D gene (6 bases). The germline V gene has CDR1 GTSNPN and CDR2 SVGIG (reference sequence). The CDR3 runs 12 residues. Trimming left V 3 bases short and J 13 bases short, with 18 bases between. For the CDR3, the DNA is TGTGCCTGGAGCCCCCAACAGGAGACAGGTTTCTTT. This encodes CAWSPQQETGFF.

V and J are TRBV24-1 and TRBJ1-5; D unclear. This CDR3 has 14 residues. CDR1 KGHDR and CDR2 SFDVKD come from the germline V gene. Trimming removed 6 bases from V and 4 bases from J, with 12 bases in between. The CDR3 region is CATSNTVENQPQHF. The CDR3 bases are TGTGCCACCAGTAATACAGTCGAAAATCAGCCCCAGCATTTT.